A single T cell receptor (beta chain) is shown here with its context. What it binds is unknown. This entry comes from a study of cytomegalovirus exposure and HLA in healthy donors. Overall study findings and caveats: An apparent linkage of common viral pathogens to several of the most significant clusters emerged in a later analysis. The presence/absence work took it that sequencing depth was about the same across donors. Association of a missense DCLRE1C variant with TCR beta V- and J-gene trimming was reported in a later analysis. On later analysis, the bulk of CMV-associated TCR beta chains appeared to be HLA-restricted.

The PCR employed 60 Vbeta primers together with 13 Jbeta primers. The method was immunoSEQ multiplex PCR; TCRdb's version includes in-frame clones alone and lacks a portion of them. The sample carries 55,000 to 75,000 clones, over 70% recorded once. The CDR3 consists of 16 residues. After removal of 3 bases from V and 5 bases from J, the junction contained 10 bases not matched to a gene. The germline gives CDR1 MGHDK, CDR2 SYGVNS. Specimen: PBMCs. The sequence derives from a human donor in good health. The chain uses TRBV25-1 and TRBJ2-7, with 10 bases fitting TRBD1. The CDR3: CASSESDRGPWDEQYF. The CDR3 bases are TGTGCCAGCAGTGAGTCTGACAGGGGGCCGTGGGACGAGCAGTACTTC.